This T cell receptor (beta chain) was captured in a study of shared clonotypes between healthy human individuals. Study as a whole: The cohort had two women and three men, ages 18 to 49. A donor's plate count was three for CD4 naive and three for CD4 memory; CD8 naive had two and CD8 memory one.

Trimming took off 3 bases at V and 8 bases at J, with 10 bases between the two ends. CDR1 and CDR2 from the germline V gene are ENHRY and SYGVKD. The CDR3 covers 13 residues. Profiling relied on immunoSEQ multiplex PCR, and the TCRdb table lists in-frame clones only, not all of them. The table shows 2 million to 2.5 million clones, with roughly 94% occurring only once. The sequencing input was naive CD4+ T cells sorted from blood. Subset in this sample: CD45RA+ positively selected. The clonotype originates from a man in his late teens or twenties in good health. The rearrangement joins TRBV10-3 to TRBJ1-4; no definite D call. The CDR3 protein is CAISEVVWEKLFF. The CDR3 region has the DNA TGTGCCATCAGTGAAGTGGTCTGGGAAAAACTGTTTTTT.